This TCR beta chain originates from a study of molecular identifiers for immune sequencing clone quantification. Study observations and caveats: Clones exceeding 20 RNA copies carried over 99% of effector molecules but under 1% of naive-cell molecules. Spiked Jurkat TCR RNA from one cell was reportedly detectable among about a million naive cells.

The CDR3 sequence is 14 residues long. Trimming cost V 5 bases and J 2 bases, with 10 bases left between them. From germline, CDR1 is LNHDA and CDR2 SQIVND (reference sequence). Previously described methods with listed TCR primers produced the bulk TCR libraries. A single record per CDR3 protein comes from TCRdb applying MiXCR to the PCR reads. The table lists over 600,000 distinct CDR3 sequences, 15% to 20% of them singletons, with roughly 0.83% in the top ten. This clonotype was recorded a few times. Its antigen remains unidentified. The origin of this receptor is a human donor in good health. Some libraries in this study had Jurkat cell RNA spiked in. The chain joins TRBV19 to TRBJ1-5; D call uncertain. The sequencing input was naive CD8+ T cells from blood, with Jurkat cell RNA spiked in. As for subset: FACS-sorted CD8+CD4-CCR7+CD45RA+ naive T cells. The CDR3 is CASSVIGGNQPQHF. The CDR3 DNA is TGTGCCAGTAGTGTCATTGGGGGCAATCAGCCCCAGCATTTT.